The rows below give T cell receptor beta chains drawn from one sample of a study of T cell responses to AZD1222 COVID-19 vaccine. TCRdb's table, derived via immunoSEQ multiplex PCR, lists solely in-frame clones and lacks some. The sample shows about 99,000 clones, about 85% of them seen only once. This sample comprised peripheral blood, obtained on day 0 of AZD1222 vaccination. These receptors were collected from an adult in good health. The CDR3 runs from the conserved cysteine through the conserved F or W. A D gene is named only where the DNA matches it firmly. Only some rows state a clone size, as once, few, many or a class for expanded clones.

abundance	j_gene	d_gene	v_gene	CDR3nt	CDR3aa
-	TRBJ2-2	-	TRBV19	TGTGCCAGCAACAGATGGTCAGGCGGGGAGCTGTTTTTT	CASNRWSGGELFF
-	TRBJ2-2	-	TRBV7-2	TGTGCCAGCACCGCGTCAAGGGCCCACACCGGGGAGCTGTTTTTT	CASTASRAHTGELFF
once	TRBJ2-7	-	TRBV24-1	TGTGCCACCAGTGAAACACTGAGGGCTACCTACGAGCAGTACTTC	CATSETLRATYEQYF
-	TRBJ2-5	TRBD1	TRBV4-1	TGCGCCAGCAGCCAGGCGGGACAGGGGGCTTTCTCGGAGACCCAGTACTTC	CASSQAGQGAFSETQYF
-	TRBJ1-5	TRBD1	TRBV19	TGTGCCAGTAGTACGGGTTTAGGGGGCGTCAATCAGCCCCAGCATTTT	CASSTGLGGVNQPQHF
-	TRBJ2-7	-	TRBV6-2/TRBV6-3	TGTGCCAGCAGTTACACGGGACATCAAGCCTACGAGCAGTACTTC	CASSYTGHQAYEQYF
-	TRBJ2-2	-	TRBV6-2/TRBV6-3	TGTGCCAGCAGCCGGAGGGGAACGTCCACCGGGGAGCTGTTTTTT	CASSRRGTSTGELFF
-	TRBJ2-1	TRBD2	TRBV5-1	TGTGCCAGCAGCTTGGGGGGACTAGCGGAACACAATGAGCAGTTCTTC	CASSLGGLAEHNEQFF
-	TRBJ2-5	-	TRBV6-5	TGTGCCAGCAGCTCCGGGGCAGACAAAGAGACCCAGTACTTC	CASSSGADKETQYF
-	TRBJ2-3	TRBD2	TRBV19	TGTGCCAGTAGTATAGCTGCCGGCGGGGGGTACACAGATACGCAGTATTTT	CASSIAAGGGYTDTQYF
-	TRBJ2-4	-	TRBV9	TGTGCCAGCAGCCCCGTACTAGCCAAAAACATTCAGTACTTC	CASSPVLAKNIQYF
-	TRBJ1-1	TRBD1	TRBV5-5	TGTGCCAGCAGCTTGGGCCGACAGGGTTGGACTGAAGCTTTCTTT	CASSLGRQGWTEAFF
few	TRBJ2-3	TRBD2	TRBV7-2	TGTGCCAGCAGGGGAGGGGCCACTGGGACTTTGCAGTATTTT	CASRGGATGTLQYF
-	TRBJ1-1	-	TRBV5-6	TGTGCCAGCAGCCGGGTTGGTAGGCCCATGAACACTGAAGCTTTCTTT	CASSRVGRPMNTEAFF
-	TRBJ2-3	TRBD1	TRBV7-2	TGTGCCAGCAGCTTATTCATCCAACAGGGGGCCACAGATACGCAGTATTTT	CASSLFIQQGATDTQYF
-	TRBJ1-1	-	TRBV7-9	TGTGCCAGCAGCTTAGCGTCCTCGGGGGCTGAAGCTTTCTTT	CASSLASSGAEAFF
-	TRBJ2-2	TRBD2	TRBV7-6	TGTGCCAGCAGCCCCGGACTAGCGGACACCGGGGAGCTGTTTTTT	CASSPGLADTGELFF
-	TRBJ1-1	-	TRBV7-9	TGTGCCAGCAGCTACGGGAACACTGAAGCTTTCTTT	CASSYGNTEAFF
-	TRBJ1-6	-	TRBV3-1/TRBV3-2	TGTGCCACCCGAGCTGGGAATAATTCACCCCTCCACTTT	CATRAGNNSPLHF
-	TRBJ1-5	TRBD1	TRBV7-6	TGTGCCAGCAGCTTGAACAGGGGGCGGAATCAGCCCCAGCATTTT	CASSLNRGRNQPQHF
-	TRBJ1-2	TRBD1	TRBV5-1	TGTGCCAGCAGCCAAGGGACAGGGGTAGGGAAGGGCTACACCTTC	CASSQGTGVGKGYTF
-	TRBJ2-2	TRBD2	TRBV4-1	TGCGCCAGCAGCCAAGATCCAAGACTAGCGGGAGCCAAGACCGGGGAGCTGTTTTTT	CASSQDPRLAGAKTGELFF
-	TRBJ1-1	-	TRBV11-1	TGTGCCAGCAGCTTGGGGGATGTGTCCCGGGGGGCTGAAGCTTTCTTT	CASSLGDVSRGAEAFF
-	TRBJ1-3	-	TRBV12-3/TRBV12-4	TGTGCCAGCAGGGTCTCTGGAAACACCATATATTTT	CASRVSGNTIYF
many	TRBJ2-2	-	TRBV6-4	TGTGCCAGCAGTGCGGAAGCAGGGAACACCGGGGAGCTGTTTTTT	CASSAEAGNTGELFF
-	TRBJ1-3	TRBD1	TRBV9	TGTGCCAGCAGCGGACATTACAGGGGTGACACCATATATTTT	CASSGHYRGDTIYF
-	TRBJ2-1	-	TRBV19	TGTGCCAGTAGTCAGGGACTTCCGGAGCAGTTCTTC	CASSQGLPEQFF
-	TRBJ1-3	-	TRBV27	TGTGCCAGCAGTTTAACAGGGACTGGAAACACCATATATTTT	CASSLTGTGNTIYF
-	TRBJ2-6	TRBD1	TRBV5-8	TGTGCCAGCAGCTCTCAGGGGGCGCGAGGGGCCAACGTCCTGACTTTC	CASSSQGARGANVLTF
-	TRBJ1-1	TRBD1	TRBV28	TGTGCCAGCAGTTTACTAGGGGGCATGAACACTGAAGCTTTCTTT	CASSLLGGMNTEAFF
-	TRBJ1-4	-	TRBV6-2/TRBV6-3	TGTGCCAGCAGTTACTTAGGGGCCGCAACTAATGAAAAACTGTTTTTT	CASSYLGAATNEKLFF
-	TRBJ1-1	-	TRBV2	TGTGCCAGCAGTCCGATTGGGGGGGAGACTGAAGCTTTCTTT	CASSPIGGETEAFF
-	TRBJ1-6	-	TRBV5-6	TGTGCCAGCTCCTTGAGTGCAGGCAACGACCTTTATAATTCACCCCTCCACTTT	CASSLSAGNDLYNSPLHF
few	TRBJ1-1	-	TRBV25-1	TGTGCCTCTCGGGTGGGGAACACTGAAGCTTTCTTT	CASRVGNTEAFF
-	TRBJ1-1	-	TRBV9	TGTGCCAGCAGCGTAGGGGGTTTAACTGAAGCTTTCTTT	CASSVGGLTEAFF
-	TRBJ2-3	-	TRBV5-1	TGTGCCAGCAGCTCTATGACAGGAGGAGATACGCAGTATTTT	CASSSMTGGDTQYF
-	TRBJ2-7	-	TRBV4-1	TGCGCCAGCAGCCAAGCACCTGGGACGGCTTCTATCTCCTACGAGCAGTACTTC	CASSQAPGTASISYEQYF
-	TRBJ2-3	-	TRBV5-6	TGTGCCAGCAGCTTGGCCGGCAGGGGACCCACAGATACGCAGTATTTT	CASSLAGRGPTDTQYF
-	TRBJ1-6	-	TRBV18	TGTGCCAGCTCACCACCCTCCCGGGTATCAGGTTCACCCCTCCACTTT	CASSPPSRVSGSPLHF
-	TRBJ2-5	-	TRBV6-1	TGTGCCAGCAGTGAAGGATGGGGTATACAAGAGACCCAGTACTTC	CASSEGWGIQETQYF
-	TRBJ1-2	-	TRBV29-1	TGCAGCGTTGATCCAGGGACCATCTATAATAGTGGCTACACCTTC	CSVDPGTIYNSGYTF
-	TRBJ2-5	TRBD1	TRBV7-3	TGTGCCAGCAGCTTGCAGGGGGAGCAAGAGACCCAGTACTTC	CASSLQGEQETQYF
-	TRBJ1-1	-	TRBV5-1	TGCGCCAGCAGCTTGGACGGTGTGGGCGGAGTGAACACTGAAGCTTTCTTT	CASSLDGVGGVNTEAFF
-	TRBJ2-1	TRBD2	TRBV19	TGTGCCAGTAGTCTAGGGGGGACTAGCGGTATCTACAATGAGCAGTTCTTC	CASSLGGTSGIYNEQFF
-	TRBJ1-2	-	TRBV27	TGTGCCAGCAGTCCCCTTATGGGTATGGAGAAGGGCTACACCTTC	CASSPLMGMEKGYTF
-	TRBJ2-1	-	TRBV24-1	TGTGCCACCAGTGATTTAGGGGGAGGCAATGAGCAGTTCTTC	CATSDLGGGNEQFF
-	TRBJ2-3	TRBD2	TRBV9	TGTGCCAGCAGCGTAGGACTAGCGGGTGGCACAGATACGCAGTATTTT	CASSVGLAGGTDTQYF
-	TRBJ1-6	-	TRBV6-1	TGTGCCAGCAGTGAAGGGGGAACACGGGGCTTCTCCTATAATTCACCCCTCCACTTT	CASSEGGTRGFSYNSPLHF
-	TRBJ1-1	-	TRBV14	TGTGCCAGCAGCCAAGGATTTCACGTTGAAGCTTTCTTT	CASSQGFHVEAFF
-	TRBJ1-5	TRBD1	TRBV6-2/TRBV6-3	TGTGCCAGCAGTTACTCGGGCCAGGGGCGCAGGGGGAGCAATCAGCCCCAGCATTTT	CASSYSGQGRRGSNQPQHF
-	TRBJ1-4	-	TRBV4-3	TGCGCCAGCAGCCAAGAGCATTTGGCAGGGCACACCCCGAAACTGTTTTTT	CASSQEHLAGHTPKLFF
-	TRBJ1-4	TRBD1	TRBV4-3	TGCGCCAGCAGCCAGGGGACAGGAAATAATGAAAAACTGTTTTTT	CASSQGTGNNEKLFF
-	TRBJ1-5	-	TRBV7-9	TGTGCCAGCAGCTTAGGTCAGGGCGGCGGTAGCAATCAGCCCCAGCATTTT	CASSLGQGGGSNQPQHF
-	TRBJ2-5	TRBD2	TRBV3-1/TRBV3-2	TGTGCCAGCAGCCCGCAACTTGGGACTAGCGGGTTCCAAGAGACCCAGTACTTC	CASSPQLGTSGFQETQYF
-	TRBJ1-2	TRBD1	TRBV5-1	TGCGCCAGCAGCTCCCCCGACAGGGGGAATGGCTACACCTTC	CASSSPDRGNGYTF
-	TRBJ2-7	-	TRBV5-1	TGCGCCAGCAGCTTGCGCGGCTACGAGCAGTACTTC	CASSLRGYEQYF
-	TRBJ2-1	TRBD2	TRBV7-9	TGTGCCAGCAGCCCCCGAACTAGCGGTACCTACAATGAGCAGTTCTTC	CASSPRTSGTYNEQFF
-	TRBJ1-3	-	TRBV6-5	TGTGCCAGCAGGTTGCAGAACACCATATATTTT	CASRLQNTIYF
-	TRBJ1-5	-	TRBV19	TGTGCCAGTAGTCTTTGGGGCAATCAGCCCCAGCATTTT	CASSLWGNQPQHF